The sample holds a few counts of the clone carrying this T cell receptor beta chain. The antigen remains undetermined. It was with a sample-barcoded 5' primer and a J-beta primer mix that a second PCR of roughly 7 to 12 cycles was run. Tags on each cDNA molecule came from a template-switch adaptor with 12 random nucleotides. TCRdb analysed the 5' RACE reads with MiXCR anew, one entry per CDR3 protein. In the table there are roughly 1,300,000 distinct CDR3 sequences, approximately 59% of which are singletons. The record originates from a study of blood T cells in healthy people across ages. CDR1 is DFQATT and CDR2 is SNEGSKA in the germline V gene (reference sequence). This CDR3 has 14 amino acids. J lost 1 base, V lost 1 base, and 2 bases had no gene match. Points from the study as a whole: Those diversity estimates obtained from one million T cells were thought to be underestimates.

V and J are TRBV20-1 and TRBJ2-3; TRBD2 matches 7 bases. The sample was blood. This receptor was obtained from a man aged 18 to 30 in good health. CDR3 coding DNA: TGCAGTGCTAGAGGGGAGGGTGGCACAGATACGCAGTATTTT. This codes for CSARGEGGTDTQYF.